The entry below gives a single T cell receptor beta chain sequence along with its context. Different DNA sequences within this sample yield the same CDR3. The entry originates in a study of shared clonotypes between healthy human individuals. Sequencing was performed with immunoSEQ multiplex PCR; in TCRdb, only in-frame clones are kept and a portion is missing. The repertoire includes around 700,000 clones, about 91% of them detected once, and about 24% sits in the top ten. Positive CCR7 selection of CD45RO-negative cells yielded the naive CD8 cells, and terminally differentiated effector memory CD45RA+ cells were excluded. Per the germline V gene, CDR1 is SGHRS and CDR2 is YFSETQ. V lost 0 bases, J lost 6 bases, and 7 bases lay in between. The CDR3 is 12 amino acids.

This chain uses TRBV5-1 with TRBJ2-7, with D possibly matching TRBD1 (6 bases). The source material was naive CD8+ T cells sorted from blood. The sequence came from a man in his thirties or forties in good health. The CDR3 is CASSLGGREQYF. CDR3 coding DNA: TGCGCCAGCAGCTTGGGGGGGCGCGAGCAGTACTTC. Supplemented by reference TRBV5-1 and TRBJ2-7, the full variable domain reads KAGVTQTPRYLIKTRGQQVTLSCSPISGHRSVSWYQQTPGQGLQFLFEYFSETQRNKGNFPGRFSGRQFSNSRSEMNVSTLELGDSALYLCASSLGGREQYFGPGTRLTVT.